This T cell receptor (beta chain) derives from a study of graft-versus-host responses after intestinal transplantation. Study-wide background: Multivisceral, liver-intestinal, or isolated intestinal grafts were transplanted into recipients.

Measured with immunoSEQ multiplex PCR; TCRdb has only the in-frame clones, and not every one. Of around 100,000 clones detected, approximately 93% appear once; the ten largest clones hold around 1%. For this clone: Antigen unknown.

The V gene's germline CDR1 is GTSNPN and CDR2 SVGIG (reference sequence). With V trimmed by 2 bases and J by 2 bases, 5 bases remained unmatched. The CDR3 extends over 14 amino acids. This TCR was sampled from a human donor who was the organ donor for an intestinal transplant. The sample in question was unstimulated CD8+ T cells sorted from spleen or lymph node cells, obtained before transplant. The V and J genes are TRBV30 and TRBJ2-5; TRBD2 matches at 7 bases. The CDR3 sequence: CAWSPLALQETQYF. The DNA of the CDR3 is TGTGCCTGGAGTCCACTAGCGCTTCAAGAGACCCAGTACTTC. Using reference TRBV30 and TRBJ2-5 for the parts outside the CDR3, the full variable domain is SQTIHQWPATLVQPVGSPLSLECTVEGTSNPNLYWYRQAAGRGLQLLFYSVGIGQISSEVPQNLSASRPQDRQFILSSKKLLLSDSGFYLCAWSPLALQETQYFGPGTRLLVL.